This TCR beta chain was obtained from a study of blood T cell repertoires in COVID-19. Study-level background: Samples came from the United States, Italy and Spain, spanning acute and convalescent COVID-19.

Only one count was recorded for this clone. This CDR3 has 16 residues. Trimming shortened V by 0 bases and J by 1 base, and 15 bases separated the two germline ends. Germline-derived CDR1 and CDR2 are GTSNPN and SVGIG (reference sequence). Libraries were prepared by immunoSEQ multiplex PCR; TCRdb keeps only in-frame clonotypes and omits some of them. The data contain 230,000 or so clones, 70% to 90% of them singletons. The source of this sequence is a woman between 45 and 60 years old who had been exposed to COVID-19. The sequenced sample was PBMCs or T cells enriched from blood (not recorded which). The genes are TRBV30 and TRBJ1-1; a possible D gene is TRBD1 (6 bases). CDR3 region: CAWSVRGGHTNTEAFF. In DNA, the CDR3 is TGTGCCTGGAGTGTAAGGGGGGGCCACACGAACACTGAAGCTTTCTTT.